This T cell receptor beta chain comes out of a study of identical twins. TCRdb itself ran the 5' RACE reads through MiXCR, one entry per CDR3 protein. This sample has about 490,000 distinct CDR3 sequences, with around 15% found just once. V gave up 3 bases and J gave up 1 base, with 10 bases separating them. Germline V gene data show CDR1 as SQVTM and CDR2 as ANQGSEA. The CDR3 runs to 14 residues. A further study also used this sample, focusing on yellow fever vaccine responses in identical twins.

The sequence derives from a woman younger than 30 in good health. V usage is TRBV29-1 and J usage is TRBJ1-3; D ambiguous. Material: CD4+ T cells sorted from blood. This CDR3 is CSVDPGQSGNTIYF. Here the CDR3 DNA reads TGCAGCGTTGATCCCGGGCAGTCTGGAAACACCATATATTTT. Full variable domain (remainder filled in from reference TRBV29-1 and TRBJ1-3): SAVISQKPSRDICQRGTSLTIQCQVDSQVTMMFWYRQQPGQSLTLIATANQGSEATYESGFVIDKFPISRPNLTFSTLTVSNMSPEDSSIYLCSVDPGQSGNTIYFGEGSWLTVV.